These T cell receptor beta chains were read from a single sample in a study of CD8 T cells in Susac syndrome. TCRdb used MiXCR to reprocess the immunoSEQ multiplex PCR reads, holding one entry per CDR3 protein. The sample consists of about 190,000 distinct CDR3 sequences, around 95% of them appearing once. Sequences were obtained from CD4+ T cells from PBMCs. The receptors shown here come from a human donor with Susac syndrome. Both conserved end residues are part of each CDR3. The D gene is left open where the match is weak. The listing skips clone size in some rows; elsewhere it reads once, few, many or a size class.

D gene: .; clone size: .; V gene: TRBV6-5; J gene: TRBJ1-1; CDR3 protein: CASSTVGLGNTEAFF; CDR3 DNA: TGTGCCAGCAGCACCGTGGGGCTGGGGAACACTGAAGCTTTCTTT
D gene: TRBD2; clone size: .; V gene: TRBV12-3/TRBV12-4; J gene: TRBJ2-6; CDR3 protein: CASSQNSGGAGANVLTF; CDR3 DNA: TGTGCCAGCAGCCAAAATAGCGGGGGGGCTGGGGCCAACGTCCTGACTTTC
D gene: .; clone size: .; V gene: TRBV5-1; J gene: TRBJ2-5; CDR3 protein: CASSLVVEETQYF; CDR3 DNA: TGCGCCAGCAGCTTGGTGGTGGAAGAGACCCAGTACTTC
D gene: TRBD2; clone size: .; V gene: TRBV4-1; J gene: TRBJ2-3; CDR3 protein: CASSQETERGRTDTQYF; CDR3 DNA: TGCGCCAGCAGCCAAGAAACCGAGCGGGGCCGCACAGATACGCAGTATTTT
D gene: .; clone size: .; V gene: TRBV27; J gene: TRBJ1-2; CDR3 protein: CASSPLSPGSGYTF; CDR3 DNA: TGTGCCAGCAGTCCCCTAAGTCCAGGGAGTGGCTACACCTTC
D gene: TRBD1; clone size: .; V gene: TRBV4-2; J gene: TRBJ1-1; CDR3 protein: CASSHTDRGAEAFF; CDR3 DNA: TGTGCCAGCAGCCACACCGACAGGGGTGCTGAAGCTTTCTTT
D gene: .; clone size: .; V gene: TRBV15; J gene: TRBJ1-1; CDR3 protein: CATSRDWPGGNTEAFF; CDR3 DNA: TGTGCCACCAGCAGAGATTGGCCGGGAGGGAACACTGAAGCTTTCTTT
D gene: TRBD1; clone size: .; V gene: TRBV29-1; J gene: TRBJ2-2; CDR3 protein: CSGKQTGGTGELFF; CDR3 DNA: TGCAGCGGCAAACAAACAGGGGGCACCGGGGAGCTGTTTTTT
D gene: .; clone size: .; V gene: TRBV20-1; J gene: TRBJ1-1; CDR3 protein: CSAPAGANTEAFF; CDR3 DNA: TGCAGTGCCCCCGCCGGGGCGAACACTGAAGCTTTCTTT
D gene: .; clone size: .; V gene: TRBV25-1; J gene: TRBJ2-7; CDR3 protein: CASSEPYRDSYEQYF; CDR3 DNA: TGTGCCAGCAGTGAACCATATAGGGATTCCTACGAGCAGTACTTC
D gene: .; clone size: .; V gene: TRBV4-3; J gene: TRBJ2-4; CDR3 protein: CASSPGLLARDIQYF; CDR3 DNA: TGCGCCAGCAGCCCTGGGCTTCTAGCGAGAGACATTCAGTACTTC
D gene: .; clone size: .; V gene: TRBV25-1; J gene: TRBJ2-5; CDR3 protein: CASSLGGRRYQETQYF; CDR3 DNA: TGTGCCAGCTCCTTAGGCGGGCGCAGGTACCAAGAGACCCAGTACTTC
D gene: .; clone size: .; V gene: TRBV9; J gene: TRBJ2-7; CDR3 protein: CASSVEAEGVSYEQYF; CDR3 DNA: TGTGCCAGCAGCGTAGAAGCCGAGGGAGTCTCCTACGAGCAGTACTTC
D gene: .; clone size: .; V gene: TRBV29-1; J gene: TRBJ2-7; CDR3 protein: CSVEGERAYEQYF; CDR3 DNA: TGCAGCGTTGAAGGGGAAAGGGCCTACGAGCAGTACTTC
D gene: .; clone size: .; V gene: TRBV20-1; J gene: TRBJ1-4; CDR3 protein: CSAPQGGAGLSNEKLFF; CDR3 DNA: TGCAGTGCTCCACAGGGAGGTGCGGGGCTTAGTAATGAAAAACTGTTTTTT
D gene: .; clone size: .; V gene: TRBV20-1; J gene: TRBJ2-3; CDR3 protein: CSADPAGPSTDTQYF; CDR3 DNA: TGCAGTGCCGACCCAGCGGGCCCTAGCACAGATACGCAGTATTTT
D gene: TRBD1; clone size: once; V gene: TRBV24-1; J gene: TRBJ1-5; CDR3 protein: CATSDRGDQPQHF; CDR3 DNA: TGTGCCACCAGTGACAGGGGGGATCAGCCCCAGCATTTT
D gene: TRBD2; clone size: .; V gene: TRBV9; J gene: TRBJ2-2; CDR3 protein: CASSPLAGGTTGELFF; CDR3 DNA: TGTGCCAGCAGCCCTCTAGCGGGGGGAACCACCGGGGAGCTGTTTTTT